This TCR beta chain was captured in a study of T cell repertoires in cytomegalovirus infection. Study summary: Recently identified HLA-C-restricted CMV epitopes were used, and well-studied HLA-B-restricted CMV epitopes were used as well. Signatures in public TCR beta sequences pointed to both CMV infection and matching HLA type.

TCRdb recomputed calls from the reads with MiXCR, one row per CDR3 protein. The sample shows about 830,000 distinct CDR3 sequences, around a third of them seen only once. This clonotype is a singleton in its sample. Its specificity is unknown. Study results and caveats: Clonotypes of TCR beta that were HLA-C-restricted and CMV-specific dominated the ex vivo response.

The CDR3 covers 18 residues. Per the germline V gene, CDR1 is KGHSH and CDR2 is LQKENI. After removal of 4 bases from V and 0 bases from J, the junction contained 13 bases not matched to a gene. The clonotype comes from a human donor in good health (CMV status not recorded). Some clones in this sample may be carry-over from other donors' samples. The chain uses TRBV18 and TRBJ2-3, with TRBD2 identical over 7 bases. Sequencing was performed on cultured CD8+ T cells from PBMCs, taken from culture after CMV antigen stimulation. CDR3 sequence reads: CASSRLTKTSSSTDTQYF. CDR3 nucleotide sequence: TGTGCCAGCTCACGCTTGACGAAGACTAGCTCAAGCACAGATACGCAGTATTTT.